A single sample is the source of the 2 T cell receptor beta chains below, sequenced in a study of blood T cell repertoires in COVID-19 (dated by TCRdb to 2018 to 2021). Receptor amplification or capture employed the immunoSEQ multiplex PCR assay. Held by TCRdb, this immuneACCESS table contains in-frame sequences only and omits some clones. Under half of the omission traces to an unresolved V gene where checked; the cause of the rest is unknown. The sample data list some 140,000 clones, and approximately 83% of these were observed just once. About 29% of the sample goes to the ten largest clones. Specimen: peripheral blood. The receptor set was obtained from a woman aged 55-75 years with acute or convalescent COVID-19.

V gene TRBV12-3 or TRBV12-4 combines with J gene TRBJ1-2; a weak D match, TRBD1 (5 bases). The CDR3 is made up of 11 amino acids. Trimming shortened V by 5 bases and J by 7 bases, and 8 bases separated the two germline ends. In nucleotides, the CDR3 is TGTGCCAGCAGTCGGAGGGGTGGCTACACCTTC. This translates into CASSRRGGYTF.

The sample holds a few counts of this clone. The V and J genes are TRBV6-5 and TRBJ1-2; TRBD1 might be the D (6 bases). Germline CDR1 and CDR2: MNHEY and SVGAGI. V was trimmed by 7 bases and J by 4 bases, leaving 19 bases between them. The CDR3 spans 15 residues. The CDR3 bases are TGTGCCAGCACGTCTCGGACGGGACACCTCTATGGCTACACCTTC. Its protein product is CASTSRTGHLYGYTF.